This TCR beta chain was documented in a study of blood T cells in healthy people across ages (dated by TCRdb to the mid-2010s). In terms of the full investigation: In model experiments, template switching captured roughly one uniquely barcoded TCR beta cDNA molecule for every two T cells. The study analyzed two additional independent replicas of 1 million unique cDNA reads from the same blood draw for two donors, one aged 18 to 30 and one aged 80 or older. To track age-related changes in TCR beta repertoire diversity, the study relied on deep sequencing normalized with unique cDNA molecular identifiers. To avoid experimental bias, donors of different ages were spread randomly across the sequencing lanes. The donors were split into four age groups: young (average approximately 16 years), middle-aged (39), aged (62) and long-lived (approximately 80). Study-wide conclusions, independent of this receptor: The percentage of naive T cells measured by flow cytometry correlated strongly with observed TCR beta diversity. Observed TCR beta diversity per million T cells fell roughly linearly with age, and a significant reduction was already apparent by age roughly 40. Compared with the aged group, more naive CD4+ T cells, fewer expanded clones and increased TCR diversity were shown by the long-lived group, suggesting age selection. Because donor CMV infection status was unknown, age-related changes in expanded clonotypes were potentially confounded. Total diversity estimates from one million sequenced T cells were considered lower bounds and underestimates. Because profiling used bulk unsorted PBMCs, naive and antigen-experienced compartments could not be compared conclusively.

The CDR3 runs 17 residues from the cysteine to the phenylalanine. CDR3 DNA is the only sequence kept; it has 51 bases, read in frame from the first base. In the germline V gene, CDR1 corresponds to LGHNT and CDR2 to FRNRAP. The V end loses 4 bases and the J end loses 0 bases, and a stretch of 19 bases separates them. Systemically healthy Caucasian individuals from Russia, over 30 in total and aged about 6 to 90 years, were included as donors. About 9.1 milliliters of peripheral blood were collected from each donor into EDTA-treated Vacutainer tubes. Ficoll-Paque density-gradient centrifugation was used to isolate PBMCs, with at least 6.5 million per sample. Trizol reagent was used to extract total RNA from PBMCs, with at least 5 micrograms per sample. Naive CD45RAhigh/CD27high T cell percentages were measured by flow cytometry on a PBMC aliquot from every donor. The library came from 5' RACE. Reads for this sample came from an Illumina HiSeq 2500. The second PCR ran for roughly 7 to 11 cycles and used a J-beta primer mix along with a sample-barcoded 5' primer. A unique molecular identifier was introduced onto each TCR beta cDNA molecule by a template-switch 5' adaptor carrying 12 random nucleotides. Each sample yielded at least 3 million CDR3-containing paired-end reads. All of the RNA was converted into first-strand cDNA using the Mint cDNA synthesis kit, with a TRBC-specific oligonucleotide serving as the primer. All cDNA was treated with uracil-DNA glycosylase and then went through a first 18-cycle PCR with the universal primers M1SS and BC2_uni_R. In the source study's methods: For normalization, 1 million high-quality reads, each with a distinct molecular identifier, were randomly selected from each sample. Instead of being binned into consensus sequences, reads that shared molecular identifiers were thrown out. MiTCR, set to a Q25 quality threshold and the strictest error-elimination algorithm, was used for CDR3 identification, clonotype clustering and error correction. A nonparametric unseen species model using Euler transformation provided a lower-bound estimate of total TCR beta diversity. The public reads were reanalyzed by TCRdb: fastp trimming at Q25, MiXCR alignment, in-frame beta chains only. Each entry merges the rows of one CDR3 protein and shows their most common DNA and genes. These V and J calls are TCRdb output, not the study's own analysis. This sample comprises around 1,500,000 distinct CDR3 sequences, 28% of them detected only once. The ten largest clonotypes hold 7.7% of the sample.

This clonotype has only a few counts. This clone's antigen is unknown. The input lacks base qualities; no much larger clone sits a single base away. The specimen sequenced was blood. The clonotype comes from a woman in her thirties in good health. This sequence uses TRBV12-5 and TRBJ2-7; the D gene could be TRBD1 or TRBD2, each one agreeing over 6 bases. The CDR3 here reads CASGSTTRRGTSYEQYF. The DNA sequence is TGTGCTAGTGGTTCTACGACAAGGAGGGGGACCTCCTACGAGCAGTACTTC.